The table lists the clone carrying this T cell receptor beta chain with a few counts. Here immunoSEQ multiplex PCR was the method, and the copy in TCRdb shows in-frame clones only, minus some. This sample has under 250,000 clones, with around four fifths found just once. This entry is derived from a study of cytomegalovirus exposure and HLA in healthy donors. The donors were in the approximately 130-subject validation cohort, distinct from the approximately 670-subject first cohort. The sequencing sample was made of PBMCs. The clonotype originates from a woman aged 18 to 35 in good health and CMV-seronegative.

The CDR3 here is CAWIRGSGSPLHF. In DNA form, the CDR3 reads TGTGCCTGGATTAGGGGCAGTGGATCACCCCTCCACTTT. J is TRBJ1-6 and V is TRBV30; D perhaps matches TRBD1 (5 bases). Trimming took off 4 bases at V and 10 bases at J, with 14 bases between the two ends. This CDR3 has 13 amino acids. Germline CDR1 reads GTSNPN; CDR2 reads SVGIG (reference sequence).